The source of this TCR beta chain is a study of blood T cell repertoires in COVID-19. About the research overall: Spain, Italy and the United States supplied samples that represented acute and convalescent COVID-19. PBMCs, B-cell-depleted T cells, or T cells were the source of the cDNA or gDNA that made up the material.

Membership in each cohort depended on participant-reported clinical history. The authors' processing: Quantification of nucleated cells was approximated via reference gene primer amplification. Clones were sequenced by immunoSEQ multiplex PCR, and TCRdb holds only the in-frame ones, with some missing. The V and J calls and clone size were taken over from that table, and D and trimming were inferred from the DNA. Seen here are 200,000 to 250,000 clones, 65% to 85% observed once, and the top ten hold 4.3%. The germline V and J ends were trimmed by 6 bases and 0 bases, with 12 bases remaining between them. The V gene's germline CDR1 is MNHEY and CDR2 SVGAGI. The CDR3 covers 15 residues.

This chain connects TRBV6-5 to TRBJ1-5; a possible D gene is TRBD1 (5 bases). Sequenced input: PBMCs or T cells enriched from blood (not recorded which). The sequence derives from a man younger than 45 with acute COVID-19. The CDR3 DNA is TGTGCCAGCAGGCGGGACGGGACTAGCAATCAGCCCCAGCATTTT. Protein product: CASRRDGTSNQPQHF.